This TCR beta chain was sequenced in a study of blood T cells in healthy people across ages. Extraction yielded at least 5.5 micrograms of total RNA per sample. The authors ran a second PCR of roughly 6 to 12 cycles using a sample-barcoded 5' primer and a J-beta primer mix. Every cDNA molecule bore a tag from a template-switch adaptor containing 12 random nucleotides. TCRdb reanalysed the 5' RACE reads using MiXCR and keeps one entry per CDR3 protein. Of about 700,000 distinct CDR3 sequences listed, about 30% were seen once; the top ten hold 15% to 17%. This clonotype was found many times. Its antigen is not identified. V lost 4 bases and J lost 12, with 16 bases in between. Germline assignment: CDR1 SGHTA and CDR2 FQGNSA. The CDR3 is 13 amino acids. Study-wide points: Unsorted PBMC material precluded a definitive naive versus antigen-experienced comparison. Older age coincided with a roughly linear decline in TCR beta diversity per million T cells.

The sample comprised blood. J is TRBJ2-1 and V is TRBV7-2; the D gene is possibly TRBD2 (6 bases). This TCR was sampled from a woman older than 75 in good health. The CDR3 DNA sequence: TGTGCCAGCAGCTCCCTCCGGGGGTTGTCGCAGTTCTTC. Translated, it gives CASSSLRGLSQFF.